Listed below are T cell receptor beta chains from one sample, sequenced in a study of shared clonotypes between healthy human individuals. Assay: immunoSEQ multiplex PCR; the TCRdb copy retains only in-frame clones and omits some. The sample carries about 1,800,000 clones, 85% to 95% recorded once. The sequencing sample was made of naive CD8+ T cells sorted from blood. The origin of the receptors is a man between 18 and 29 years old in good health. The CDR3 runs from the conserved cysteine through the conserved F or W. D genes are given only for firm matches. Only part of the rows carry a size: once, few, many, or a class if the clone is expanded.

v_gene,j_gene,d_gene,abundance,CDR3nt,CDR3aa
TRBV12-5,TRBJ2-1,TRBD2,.,TGTGCTAGCGGCTTAGCGGGAGCTTACAATGAGCAGTTCTTC,CASGLAGAYNEQFF
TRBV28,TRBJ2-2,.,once,TGTGCCAGCATATTTTCCACTGCCCCCGGGGAGCTGTTTTTT,CASIFSTAPGELFF
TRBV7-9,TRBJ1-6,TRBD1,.,TGTGCCAGCAGCTTATCAACAGGGGGACTCGCTAATTCACCCCTCCACTTT,CASSLSTGGLANSPLHF
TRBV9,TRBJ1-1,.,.,TGTGCCAGCAGCCCACGGTCAGGGTCCTATAACACTGAAGCTTTCTTT,CASSPRSGSYNTEAFF
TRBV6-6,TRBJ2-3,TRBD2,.,TGTGCCAGCATCCCTAGCGGGAGTACAGATACGCAGTATTTT,CASIPSGSTDTQYF
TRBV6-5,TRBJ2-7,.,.,TGTGCCAGCAGTTACGATCGTCAGGGCTACGAGCAGTACTTC,CASSYDRQGYEQYF
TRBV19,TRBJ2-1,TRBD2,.,TGTGCCAGTAGTATAGAGTTGGCGGGGGTGTACAATGAGCAGTTCTTC,CASSIELAGVYNEQFF
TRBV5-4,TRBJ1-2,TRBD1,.,TGTGCCAGCAGCTTAGACAGGGAAGGGCTCTATGGCTACACCTTC,CASSLDREGLYGYTF
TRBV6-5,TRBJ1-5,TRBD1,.,TGTGCCAGCAGTGGGACAGGGAGCAATCAGCCCCAGCATTTT,CASSGTGSNQPQHF
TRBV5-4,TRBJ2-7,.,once,TGTGCCAGCAGCCCAACTGAAGGAGAGCAGTACTTC,CASSPTEGEQYF
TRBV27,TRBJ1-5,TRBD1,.,TGTGCCAGCAGTCCCACAGGGGGGAGCAATCAGCCCCAGCATTTT,CASSPTGGSNQPQHF
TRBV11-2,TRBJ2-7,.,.,TGTGCCAGCAGCTTAGGGCAGGGGGGGTTCTACGAGCAGTACTTC,CASSLGQGGFYEQYF
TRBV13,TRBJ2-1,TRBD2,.,TGTGCCAGCAGCTTCAGGACTAGCGGGAGCAATGAGCAGTTCTTC,CASSFRTSGSNEQFF
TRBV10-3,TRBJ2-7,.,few,TGTGCCATCAGTGATCCAGGGAGCTCCTACGAGCAGTACTTC,CAISDPGSSYEQYF
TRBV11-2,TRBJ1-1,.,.,TGTGCCAGCAGCTTGACTGAAGCTTTCTTT,CASSLTEAFF
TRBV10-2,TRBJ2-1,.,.,TGCGCCAGCAGTGACACCAGCTCCTACAATGAGCAGTTCTTC,CASSDTSSYNEQFF
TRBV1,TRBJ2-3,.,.,TGCACCAGCAGCCAAGGGAGACTAGCGGGAAAAGGTTCGGATACGCAGTATTTT,CTSSQGRLAGKGSDTQYF